The subject of this entry is one T cell receptor (beta chain). The data are from a study of blood T cell repertoires in COVID-19. Repertoires were generated with immunoSEQ multiplex PCR, while TCRdb's copy carries only in-frame clones and drops some. This sample yields some 300,000 clones, of which around 89% are seen a single time; under 1.1% belongs to the top ten. The CDR3 covers 14 residues. The ends lost 0 bases at V and 6 bases at J; junction bases unmatched: 4. CDR1 SGDLS and CDR2 YYNGEE come from the germline V gene. The V and J genes are TRBV9 and TRBJ2-3; TRBD2 aligns across 7 bases. This receptor was obtained from a woman in her thirties or forties with COVID-19, enrolled during active disease. Sequencing input: peripheral blood. The chain's CDR3 is CASSVDGGIDTQYF. The CDR3 nucleotides read TGTGCCAGCAGCGTAGACGGGGGGATTGATACGCAGTATTTT.